The 32 T cell receptor beta chains below come from one sample, sequenced in a study of cytomegalovirus exposure and HLA in healthy donors. PCR employed 60 Vbeta and 13 Jbeta primers. Sequencing used immunoSEQ multiplex PCR; TCRdb keeps in-frame clones, though not all of them. Here the sample spans 55,000 to 85,000 clones, 86% being singletons. The material sequenced was PBMCs. These TCRs come from a woman aged 25 to 39 in good health and CMV-seronegative.

V gene TRBV29-1 combines with J gene TRBJ2-1, with TRBD2 identical over 11 bases. After removal of 6 bases from V and 6 bases from J, the junction contained 13 bases not matched to a gene. The V gene's germline CDR1 is SQVTM and CDR2 ANQGSEA. This CDR3 has 16 amino acids. The CDR3 bases are TGCAGCGTAACAAGTAGACTAGCGGGATGGATCAATGAGCAGTTCTTC. This codes for CSVTSRLAGWINEQFF.

The chain recombines TRBV18 with TRBJ2-7; TRBD1 might be the D (5 bases). V was cut by 3 bases and J by 1 base, with 10 bases left in between. The CDR3 spans 14 residues. In germline, CDR1 is KGHSH, CDR2 LQKENI. CDR3 in DNA: TGTGCCAGCTCACCGCCCACAGGTTCCTACGAGCAGTACTTC. This codes for CASSPPTGSYEQYF.

This rearrangement joins TRBV19 to TRBJ1-2; TRBD1 is a possible D gene (6 bases). The germline V gene encodes CDR1 LNHDA and CDR2 SQIVND (reference sequence). CDR3 length equals 15 residues. Between the trimmed V and J ends, which lost 3 bases and 3 bases, there was a span of 14 bases. The CDR3 DNA reads TGTGCCAGTAGTATGGGGACACCCACTGACTATGGCTACACCTTC. This codes for CASSMGTPTDYGYTF.

The chain employs TRBV25-1 and TRBJ2-1; 9 bases match TRBD2. V lost 6 bases, J lost 4 bases, and 7 bases stayed unmatched. The CDR3 consists of 15 residues. Germline V CDR1 and CDR2: MGHDK, SYGVNS. The CDR3 loop reads CASRALAGNYNEQFF. The CDR3 bases are TGTGCCAGCAGGGCCCTAGCGGGGAATTACAATGAGCAGTTCTTC.

The chain is built from TRBV9 and TRBJ2-3; TRBD2 agrees at 8 bases. The V and J ends lost 0 bases and 6 bases, in that order; junction bases with no gene match: 6. CDR3 length equals 15 residues. The V gene's germline CDR1 is SGDLS and CDR2 YYNGEE. As DNA, the CDR3 is TGTGCCAGCAGCGTAGTTAGCGGGACTATCGATACGCAGTATTTT. Its protein product is CASSVVSGTIDTQYF.

The rearrangement uses TRBV7-9 and TRBJ2-7; tentative D call: TRBD2 (5 bases). Germline V gene data show CDR1 as SEHNR and CDR2 as FQNEAQ (reference sequence). The CDR3 covers 15 residues. Trimming stripped 2 bases from V and 2 bases from J, with 13 bases between. CDR3 amino acids: CASSLMVGNPYEQYF. The CDR3 DNA sequence: TGTGCCAGCAGCTTAATGGTCGGGAACCCCTACGAGCAGTACTTC.

This sequence joins TRBV12-5 and TRBJ2-7; D possibly corresponds to TRBD2 (6 bases). The CDR3 spans 15 residues. From germline, CDR1 is LGHNT and CDR2 FRNRAP. The V end lost 2 bases, the J end lost 4 bases, and 15 bases lay between the germline ends. CDR3 sequence reads: CASGLRAGIVYEQYF. DNA of the CDR3: TGTGCTAGTGGTTTGAGGGCGGGGATTGTTTACGAGCAGTACTTC.

This sequence joins TRBV4-3 and TRBJ2-7; D unclear. Germline values: CDR1 LGHNA, CDR2 YSLEER. Trimming removed 0 bases from V and 6 bases from J, with 18 bases in between. This CDR3 has 16 amino acids. CDR3 sequence reads: CASSQDPSRGLREQYF. CDR3 nucleotide sequence: TGCGCCAGCAGCCAAGATCCGTCTAGAGGTCTACGCGAGCAGTACTTC.

This chain links TRBV19 with TRBJ1-3, with D unclear. Trimming removed 7 bases from V and 0 bases from J, with 13 bases in between. The CDR3 is 15 residues long. From germline, CDR1 is LNHDA and CDR2 SQIVND (reference sequence). CDR3 residues: CASNPRWSSGNTIYF. The CDR3 bases are TGTGCCAGTAACCCGAGATGGAGCTCTGGAAACACCATATATTTT.

The chain is built from TRBV28 and TRBJ2-2, with 7 positions matching TRBD2. There are 15 residues in the CDR3. V lost 6 bases and J lost 6; bases outside the gene matches: 10. Per germline, CDR1 MDHEN and CDR2 SYDVKM. The DNA of the CDR3 is TGTGCCAGCAGGCGCCCGACTAGCTCCGCCGGGGAGCTGTTTTTT. This translates into CASRRPTSSAGELFF.

The chain carries TRBV7-3 and TRBJ2-1, with TRBD1 matching 11 bases. V shed 4 bases, J shed 7 bases, and the junction held 6 bases outside the gene matches. Germline-derived CDR1 and CDR2 are SGHTA and FQGTGA. The CDR3 has 15 residues. CDR3 protein: CASSSRDRGRNEQFF. DNA for the CDR3: TGTGCCAGCAGCTCCCGGGACAGGGGGAGGAATGAGCAGTTCTTC.

The rearrangement links TRBV30 to TRBJ1-4, with 7 bases aligning to TRBD1. Losses at the gene ends were 2 bases for V and 0 bases for J; bases not matched to a gene: 3. CDR3 length equals 15 residues. CDR1 GTSNPN and CDR2 SVGIG come from the germline V gene (reference sequence). The CDR3, as DNA: TGTGCCTGGAGTAGGGGGCAAACAACTAATGAAAAACTGTTTTTT. It codes for CAWSRGQTTNEKLFF.

The CDR3 DNA sequence: TGTGCCAGTACCACAAACCCGGGACAGGTGCGGCAGTACTTC. Translated, it gives CASTTNPGQVRQYF. The chain links TRBV19 to TRBJ2-7; TRBD1 matches 8 bases. Germline CDR1 reads LNHDA; CDR2 reads SQIVND (reference sequence). The V gene end was trimmed by 7 bases and the J gene end by 9 bases; junction bases not matched to a gene: 14. This CDR3 has 14 residues.

This clone was seen just once. The rearrangement links TRBV12-5 to TRBJ2-1; a weak D match, TRBD2 (6 bases). Germline-derived CDR1 and CDR2 are LGHNT and FRNRAP. CDR3 size: 17 residues. Trimming took 0 bases from V and 9 from J, leaving 21 bases between them. CDR3 in amino acids: CASGLVLTGEGKAEQFF. In nucleotides, the CDR3 is TGTGCTAGTGGTTTGGTACTAACGGGGGAAGGTAAGGCTGAGCAGTTCTTC.

The chain is built from TRBV9 and TRBJ2-3; TRBD2 matches 10 bases. The V and J ends lost 1 base and 3 bases, in that order; junction bases with no gene match: 8. Germline V gene data show CDR1 as SGDLS and CDR2 as YYNGEE. CDR3 length equals 17 residues. CDR3 protein: CASSVTRLAGATDTQYF. In DNA, the CDR3 is TGTGCCAGCAGCGTAACTAGACTAGCGGGTGCAACAGATACGCAGTATTTT.

In nucleotides, the CDR3 is TGTGCCTCTAAACAGGGGTATAATGAAAAACTGTTTTTT. It translates to CASKQGYNEKLFF. The rearrangement uses TRBV30 and TRBJ1-4, with 7 bases identical to TRBD1. This CDR3 is built from 13 residues. Trimming cost V 7 bases and J 4 bases; bases outside gene matches: 6. Germline lookup yields CDR1 GTSNPN and CDR2 SVGIG (reference sequence).

The rearrangement links TRBV5-1 to TRBJ2-5; 10 bases agree with TRBD2. CDR3 length: 14 residues. From germline, CDR1 is SGHRS and CDR2 YFSETQ. Trimming removed 0 bases from V and 4 bases from J; junction bases left unmatched: 0. The CDR3 DNA sequence: TGCGCCAGCAGCTTGGGACTAGCGGGAGAGACCCAGTACTTC. Its protein product is CASSLGLAGETQYF.

The chain employs TRBV7-8 and TRBJ2-2, with D maybe TRBD2 (6 bases). The CDR3 runs to 15 residues. Germline V gives CDR1 SGHVS, CDR2 FQNEAQ. V was trimmed by 5 bases and J by 5 bases, leaving 15 bases between them. Here the CDR3 reads CASSGSGTSTGELFF. The CDR3 nucleotides are TGTGCCAGCAGCGGCTCCGGGACTTCGACCGGGGAGCTGTTTTTT.

This chain links TRBV7-9 with TRBJ2-3, with 8 bases lining up with TRBD2. The germline V gene encodes CDR1 SEHNR and CDR2 FQNEAQ (reference sequence). CDR3 size: 15 residues. With 5 bases clipped from V and 4 bases from J, the junction kept 8 bases outside the gene matches. CDR3 sequence (DNA): TGTGCCAGCAGCCCCCTTCAGCGGGAGTCAGATACGCAGTATTTT. Amino acids: CASSPLQRESDTQYF.

The chain employs TRBV4-3 and TRBJ2-3, with D perhaps matching TRBD2 (5 bases). CDR3 length: 17 residues. The germline V and J ends were trimmed by 0 bases and 1 base, with 14 bases remaining between them. The V gene's germline CDR1 is LGHNA and CDR2 YSLEER. The CDR3 sequence: CASSQDDEGLRTDTQYF. In DNA form, the CDR3 reads TGCGCCAGCAGCCAAGATGATGAAGGACTTCGCACAGATACGCAGTATTTT.

The chain employs TRBV18 and TRBJ2-7; D is undetermined. Germline V gene sequence: CDR1 KGHSH, CDR2 LQKENI. V was pared by 0 bases and J by 2 bases, with 5 bases between. The CDR3 consists of 13 residues. The CDR3 bases are TGTGCCAGCTCACCACCAAGCCCCTACGAGCAGTACTTC. It codes for CASSPPSPYEQYF.

The chain has TRBV18 and TRBJ2-2; no clear D gene. V dropped 4 bases and J dropped 4 bases, with 4 bases sitting between them. The germline V gene encodes CDR1 KGHSH and CDR2 LQKENI. This CDR3 is built from 12 residues. The CDR3 DNA is TGTGCCAGCTCACGAGTCACCGGGGAGCTGTTTTTT. Translating gives CASSRVTGELFF.

The V gene is TRBV9, the J gene TRBJ2-7; no reliable D call. The V and J ends lost 3 bases and 3 bases respectively, with 10 bases between them. This CDR3 has 13 residues. CDR1 SGDLS and CDR2 YYNGEE come from the germline V gene. The DNA of the CDR3 is TGTGCCAGCAGCGGCGACATTGGCTACGAGCAGTACTTC. It specifies CASSGDIGYEQYF.

V is TRBV7-6 and J is TRBJ2-7, with D perhaps matching TRBD1 (6 bases). This CDR3 region has 15 residues. V was shortened by 5 bases and J by 0 bases, with 14 bases between the two germline ends. Germline V gives CDR1 SGHVS, CDR2 FNYEAQ. In DNA, the CDR3 is TGTGCCAGCAGCCCCACAGGGCGTCTCTCCTACGAGCAGTACTTC. As protein: CASSPTGRLSYEQYF.

The gene calls are TRBV11-1 and TRBJ2-5; TRBD2 matches at 8 bases. Germline loops: CDR1 SGHAT, CDR2 FQDESV (reference sequence). CDR3 length equals 14 residues. With 5 bases clipped from V and 5 bases from J, the junction kept 7 bases outside the gene matches. The CDR3 sequence is CASSRQRELETQYF. The CDR3 DNA reads as TGTGCCAGCAGCCGTCAGCGGGAGTTGGAGACCCAGTACTTC.

The DNA of the CDR3 is TGTGCCTGGAGTTCGGGACTAGAGTTTGAGCAGTTCTTC. It specifies CAWSSGLEFEQFF. The chain has TRBV30 and TRBJ2-1; 8 positions agree with TRBD2. The CDR3 contains 13 residues. J gave up 9 bases and V 2 bases, and 6 bases lay outside the gene matches. Germline CDR1 reads GTSNPN; CDR2 reads SVGIG (reference sequence).

The rearrangement joins TRBV29-1 to TRBJ2-3; 14 nucleotides line up with TRBD2. The CDR3 contains 18 residues. Germline V gene sequence: CDR1 SQVTM, CDR2 ANQGSEA. V lost 5 bases to trimming and J lost 2 bases; unmatched junction nucleotides: 12. CDR3 nucleotide sequence: TGCAGCGTTAGGCAGATGCCGGGACTAGCGGGGGCCACAGATACGCAGTATTTT. Protein sequence: CSVRQMPGLAGATDTQYF.

V and J are TRBV5-4 and TRBJ2-3, with 12 bases fitting TRBD2. In germline, CDR1 is SGHNT, CDR2 YYREEE (reference sequence). Trimming removed 4 bases from V and 4 bases from J; junction bases left unmatched: 10. The length of the CDR3 is 17 residues. CDR3 sequence: CASSPTASGRGADTQYF. In DNA, the CDR3 is TGTGCCAGCAGCCCGACGGCTAGCGGGAGGGGGGCAGATACGCAGTATTTT.

The chain employs TRBV2 and TRBJ2-2; D remains unclear. The CDR3 loop spans 12 amino acids. The V gene lost 7 bases and the J gene lost 3 bases, with 6 bases spanning the gap. The germline V gene encodes CDR1 SNHLY and CDR2 FYNNEI. In DNA form, the CDR3 reads TGTGCCAGCAATGTCTACACCGGGGAGCTGTTTTTT. Protein product: CASNVYTGELFF.

The chain has TRBV18 and TRBJ1-1; D is possibly TRBD1 (6 bases). Trimming shortened V by 6 bases and J by 1 base, and 12 bases separated the two germline ends. The V gene's germline CDR1 is KGHSH and CDR2 LQKENI. The CDR3 has 14 residues. CDR3 coding DNA: TGTGCCAGCTCCTACGACAGGAAGAACACTGAAGCTTTCTTT. Residues: CASSYDRKNTEAFF. The complete variable domain, with remaining parts taken from reference TRBV18 and TRBJ1-1, reads NAGVMQNPRHLVRRRGQEARLRCSPMKGHSHVYWYRQLPEEGLKFMVYLQKENIIDESGMPKERFSAEFPKEGPSILRIQQVVRGDSAAYFCASSYDRKNTEAFFGQGTRLTVV.

The chain recombines TRBV10-2 with TRBJ2-3; 9 bases are a match to TRBD2. V lost 6 bases, J lost 4 bases, and 14 bases stayed unmatched. Per the germline V gene, CDR1 is WSHSY and CDR2 is SAAADI. CDR3 length equals 17 residues. CDR3 protein: CASSTGASGMAADTQYF. The CDR3 region has the DNA TGCGCCAGCAGCACGGGGGCTAGCGGGATGGCCGCAGATACGCAGTATTTT.

This clone was detected only once. V usage is TRBV7-3 and J usage is TRBJ2-7, with TRBD2 matching 9 bases. This CDR3 is 15 amino acids long. Germline V gene sequence: CDR1 SGHTA, CDR2 FQGTGA. With V trimmed by 2 bases and J by 4 bases, 6 bases remained unmatched. The CDR3 sequence: CASSLSSGTQYEQYF. The CDR3 DNA follows: TGTGCCAGCAGCTTATCTAGCGGGACACAATACGAGCAGTACTTC.